Below are 24 T cell receptor beta chains sequenced from a single sample in a study of blood T cell repertoires in COVID-19. Assay: immunoSEQ multiplex PCR; the TCRdb copy retains only in-frame clones and omits some. The repertoire holds 300,000 or so clones, about nine tenths seen once, with 1% in the top ten. Specimen: peripheral blood. These receptors were taken from a man aged 45-65 years with active or convalescent COVID-19.

The V call is TRBV19, the J call TRBJ1-2; maybe TRBD1 (5 bases). CDR3 size: 14 residues. The V gene lost 2 bases and the J gene lost 4 bases, with 11 bases spanning the gap. Germline V gives CDR1 LNHDA, CDR2 SQIVND (reference sequence). The CDR3 sequence: CASSIRVTAYGYTF. The CDR3 DNA is TGTGCCAGTAGTATAAGGGTGACAGCCTATGGCTACACCTTC.

The chain recombines TRBV5-5 with TRBJ2-3; TRBD2 might be the D (6 bases). Germline V lookup: CDR1 SGHKS, CDR2 YYEKEE (reference sequence). Trimming removed 2 bases from V and 6 bases from J, with 10 bases in between. CDR3 length equals 13 residues. Written as DNA, the CDR3 is TGTGCCAGCAGCTTAAGGAGGGGCGATACGCAGTATTTT. Protein product: CASSLRRGDTQYF.

In regard to this clone: Other DNA sequences in this specimen translate into the identical CDR3. The rearrangement joins TRBV18 to TRBJ1-6; TRBD1 matches at 7 bases. V lost 6 bases and J lost 5; bases outside the gene matches: 4. Germline V gene data show CDR1 as KGHSH and CDR2 as LQKENI. This CDR3 contains 14 residues. The CDR3 loop is CASSPGTDNSPLHF. CDR3 DNA sequence: TGTGCCAGCTCCCCCGGGACAGATAATTCACCCCTCCACTTT. The whole variable domain, remainder taken from reference TRBV18 and TRBJ1-6, is NAGVMQNPRHLVRRRGQEARLRCSPMKGHSHVYWYRQLPEEGLKFMVYLQKENIIDESGMPKERFSAEFPKEGPSILRIQQVVRGDSAAYFCASSPGTDNSPLHFGNGTRLTVT.

This clone was recorded only once. The J gene is TRBJ1-6, the V gene TRBV9, with D possibly being TRBD1 (6 bases). V lost 3 bases and J 4 bases, leaving 14 bases between the germline ends. The germline V gene has CDR1 SGDLS and CDR2 YYNGEE. This CDR3 spans 16 amino acids. CDR3 nucleotide sequence: TGTGCCAGCAGCGAGGACAGCCCCCGTTATAATTCACCCCTCCACTTT. Protein sequence: CASSEDSPRYNSPLHF.

Only one count was recorded for this clone. The V call is TRBV6-2 or TRBV6-3, the J call TRBJ2-1, with 11 bases aligning to TRBD2. Germline V gene data show CDR1 as MNHEY and CDR2 as SVGEGT. V lost 4 bases to trimming and J lost 1 base; unmatched junction nucleotides: 12. CDR3 size: 19 residues. The CDR3 sequence: CASSSLLAGVVRSYNEQFF. The CDR3 nucleotides read TGTGCCAGCAGTTCTCTACTAGCGGGAGTAGTGCGGTCCTACAATGAGCAGTTCTTC.

The genes are TRBV3-1 (or the pseudogene TRBV3-2) and TRBJ1-2; D might be TRBD1 (5 bases). V gave up 1 base and J gave up 8 bases, with 11 bases separating them. The length of the CDR3 is 13 residues. Germline V lookup: CDR1 LGHDT, CDR2 YNNKEL (reference sequence). CDR3 sequence reads: CASSQAGGSGYTF. The CDR3 bases are TGTGCCAGCAGCCAAGCGGGGGGATCCGGCTACACCTTC.

This rearrangement joins TRBV5-1 to TRBJ1-4; unclear D gene. CDR1 and CDR2 from the germline V gene are SGHRS and YFSETQ. V was shortened by 0 bases and J by 0 bases, with 6 bases between the two germline ends. This CDR3 has 15 residues. The chain's CDR3 is CASSLVGATNEKLFF. CDR3 sequence (DNA): TGCGCCAGCAGCTTGGTGGGAGCAACTAATGAAAAACTGTTTTTT.

This sequence joins TRBV4-1 and TRBJ1-5, with D perhaps TRBD1 (6 bases). Per germline, CDR1 MGHRA and CDR2 YSYEKL. The V and J ends lost 6 bases and 2 bases respectively, with 14 bases between them. CDR3 size: 15 residues. The CDR3: CASRLYRDGNQPQHF. CDR3 DNA: TGCGCCAGCAGATTATACAGGGACGGCAATCAGCCCCAGCATTTT.

The genes are TRBV28 and TRBJ1-2; D is unclear. Trimming left V 4 bases short and J 0 bases short, with 15 bases between. CDR3 length equals 16 residues. CDR1 MDHEN and CDR2 SYDVKM come from the germline V gene. CDR3 residues: CASSSQPIHSNYGYTF. Written as DNA, the CDR3 is TGTGCCAGCAGTTCTCAACCTATCCACTCTAACTATGGCTACACCTTC.

The chain carries TRBV27 and TRBJ1-5, with TRBD1 as a possible D gene (6 bases). The germline V gene has CDR1 MNHEY and CDR2 SMNVEV (reference sequence). This CDR3 is 14 amino acids long. V lost 5 bases, J lost 4 bases, and 12 bases lay in between. This chain's CDR3 is CASSLSRGNQPQHF. CDR3 bases: TGTGCCAGCAGTCTGTCCAGGGGTAATCAGCCCCAGCATTTT.

V is TRBV30 and J is TRBJ1-5; no firm D call. V lost 5 bases and J 3 bases, leaving 11 bases between the germline ends. Per the germline V gene, CDR1 is GTSNPN and CDR2 is SVGIG (reference sequence). The CDR3 has 13 amino acids. CDR3 residues: CAWQATLNQPQHF. CDR3 sequence (DNA): TGTGCCTGGCAGGCGACCCTCAATCAGCCCCAGCATTTT.

The J gene is TRBJ2-3, the V gene TRBV3-1 (or the pseudogene TRBV3-2); 7 nucleotides line up with TRBD2. V dropped 0 bases and J dropped 4; count of bases not matched to a gene: 10. The CDR3 covers 17 residues. CDR1 LGHDT and CDR2 YNNKEL come from the germline V gene (reference sequence). The CDR3 reads CASSQDLGGSTADTQYF. The CDR3 nucleotides read TGTGCCAGCAGCCAAGACTTGGGCGGGAGTACCGCAGATACGCAGTATTTT.

The chain has TRBV18 and TRBJ2-3; 9 bases are shared with TRBD2. Unmatched junction bases numbered 2, after V lost 2 bases and J lost 2 bases. Germline CDR1 reads KGHSH; CDR2 reads LQKENI. This CDR3 is 15 amino acids long. Here the CDR3 DNA reads TGTGCCAGCTCACCAGCGGGGGGGCTCACAGATACGCAGTATTTT. Translated, it gives CASSPAGGLTDTQYF.

This rearrangement joins TRBV4-3 to TRBJ2-2; 7 nucleotides align to TRBD2. The V gene end was trimmed by 1 base and the J gene end by 0 bases; junction bases not matched to a gene: 2. Germline values: CDR1 LGHNA, CDR2 YSLEER. The CDR3 has 16 residues. This CDR3 reads CASSQGGGTNTGELFF. The CDR3 DNA reads TGCGCCAGCAGCCAAGGCGGGGGAACGAACACCGGGGAGCTGTTTTTT.

The chain has TRBV18 and TRBJ1-3, with D perhaps TRBD1 (5 bases). This CDR3 contains 21 residues. Germline loops: CDR1 KGHSH, CDR2 LQKENI. V dropped 6 bases and J dropped 0 bases, with 30 bases sitting between them. In DNA, the CDR3 is TGTGCCAGCTCCCAAAAGACGGCGATCCCTACAGGATCCGTCTCTGGAAACACCATATATTTT. Residues: CASSQKTAIPTGSVSGNTIYF.

This rearrangement joins TRBV7-9 to TRBJ1-1, with TRBD1 matching over 9 bases. J gave up 1 base and V 5 bases, and 8 bases lay outside the gene matches. This CDR3 comprises 16 residues. Looked up from germline, CDR1 is SEHNR and CDR2 is FQNEAQ (reference sequence). Written as DNA, the CDR3 is TGTGCCAGCAGCCGGGACAGGGATTCAGAGAACACTGAAGCTTTCTTT. Its translation is CASSRDRDSENTEAFF. Using reference TRBV7-9 and TRBJ1-1 for the parts outside the CDR3, the full variable domain is DTGVSQNPRHKITKRGQNVTFRCDPISEHNRLYWYRQTLGQGPEFLTYFQNEAQLEKSRLLSDRFSAERPKGSFSTLEIQRTEQGDSAMYLCASSRDRDSENTEAFFGQGTRLTVV.

J is TRBJ1-4 and V is TRBV10-3; D gene uncertain. V was cut by 10 bases and J by 5 bases, with 14 bases left in between. The CDR3 is 13 residues long. The germline V gene has CDR1 ENHRY and CDR2 SYGVKD. The CDR3 DNA follows: TGTGCCACCCGCGGGCAGGAAAATGAAAAACTGTTTTTT. It specifies CATRGQENEKLFF.

This clone appeared a single time. DNA of the CDR3: TGTGCCAGCAGCCTCGGACAGGGTGAAGCTTTCTTT. This translates into CASSLGQGEAFF. The chain combines TRBV28 with TRBJ1-1, with 8 nucleotides matching TRBD1. Germline lookup yields CDR1 MDHEN and CDR2 SYDVKM. This CDR3 comprises 12 residues. The trim removed 6 bases at V and 7 bases at J, leaving 4 bases unmatched.

About this clone itself: Other DNA sequences in this sample translate to the same CDR3. CDR3 sequence reads: CAISTGGNQPQHF. In DNA, the CDR3 is TGTGCCATCAGTACGGGAGGGAATCAGCCCCAGCATTTT. The chain uses TRBV10-3 and TRBJ1-5, with no clear D. Trimming shortened V by 5 bases and J by 4 bases, and 9 bases separated the two germline ends. This CDR3 has 13 residues. CDR1 is ENHRY, CDR2 SYGVKD, per germline.

This clone was seen more than once but under ten times. The rearrangement joins TRBV30 to TRBJ1-5; D is unclear. Trimming removed 0 bases from V and 6 bases from J, with 15 bases in between. Germline CDR1 reads GTSNPN; CDR2 reads SVGIG (reference sequence). CDR3 size: 15 residues. The DNA for the CDR3 is TGTGCCTGGAGTGTACCTCCTCCGGGAAGTCAGCCCCAGCATTTT. Translation gives CAWSVPPPGSQPQHF.

V gene TRBV5-4 combines with J gene TRBJ1-4, with TRBD1 matching over 7 bases. This CDR3 is 14 amino acids long. Looked up from germline, CDR1 is SGHNT and CDR2 is YYREEE (reference sequence). V was clipped by 0 bases and J by 6 bases; unmatched bases: 2. The CDR3 region is CASSLDQGDEKLFF. In DNA form, the CDR3 reads TGTGCCAGCAGCTTGGATCAGGGGGATGAAAAACTGTTTTTT.

V gene TRBV6-2 or TRBV6-3 combines with J gene TRBJ1-2; D perhaps matches TRBD1 (5 bases). This CDR3 comprises 16 residues. Germline CDR1 MNHEY, CDR2 SVGEGT. V lost 0 bases, J lost 5 bases, and 16 bases lay in between. The chain's CDR3 is CASSYSNQGSRYGYTF. As DNA, the CDR3 is TGTGCCAGCAGTTACTCGAATCAGGGTTCACGGTATGGCTACACCTTC.

J is TRBJ1-3 and V is TRBV19; D may be TRBD1 (6 bases). The CDR3 runs to 14 residues. Germline loops: CDR1 LNHDA, CDR2 SQIVND (reference sequence). The V end was cut by 7 bases, the J end by 0 bases, with 10 bases between. The CDR3 here is CASTDRISGNTIYF. The CDR3 nucleotides are TGTGCCAGTACAGACAGGATCTCTGGAAACACCATATATTTT. The full variable domain, rest sourced from reference TRBV19 and TRBJ1-3, is DGGITQSPKYLFRKEGQNVTLSCEQNLNHDAMYWYRQDPGQGLRLIYYSQIVNDFQKGDIAEGYSVSREKKESFPLTVTSAQKNPTAFYLCASTDRISGNTIYFGEGSWLTVV.

This sequence joins TRBV3-1 (or the pseudogene TRBV3-2) and TRBJ2-2; no reliable D call. The CDR3 contains 17 residues. Looked up from germline, CDR1 is LGHDT and CDR2 is YNNKEL (reference sequence). V was trimmed by 2 bases and J by 2 bases, leaving 15 bases between them. The CDR3 sequence: CASSQKEPGSNTGELFF. The CDR3 region has the DNA TGTGCCAGCAGCCAAAAGGAACCGGGTAGCAACACCGGGGAGCTGTTTTTT.